This is a list of T cell receptor beta chains from one sample in a study of control samples from healthy donors and cancer patients. Sequencing was performed with immunoSEQ multiplex PCR; in TCRdb, only in-frame clones are kept and a portion is missing. The sample has 110,000 or so clones; approximately 90% are singletons. Material for sequencing was blood. These receptors were taken from a human donor in good health. The donor label of this sample is uncertain. CDR3s include the opening cysteine and the closing phenylalanine or tryptophan. A D gene is named only where the DNA matches it firmly. The size entry is marked missing in some rows and otherwise reads once, few, many or a size class.

TRBV4-2	15	TRBJ1-6	-	-	CASSQVLQNNSPLHF	TGTGCCAGCAGCCAAGTTCTGCAGAATAATTCACCCCTCCACTTT
TRBV9	14	TRBJ1-1	-	-	CASSVGVSLGEAFF	TGTGCCAGCAGCGTAGGAGTTTCCCTCGGTGAAGCTTTCTTT
TRBV27	14	TRBJ2-7	-	-	CASSLSKGTYEQYF	TGTGCCAGCAGTTTATCGAAAGGGACCTACGAGCAGTACTTC
TRBV2	14	TRBJ1-5	-	-	CASSNRDRYQPQHF	TGTGCCAGCAGTAACCGGGACCGATATCAGCCCCAGCATTTT
TRBV4-3	13	TRBJ2-3	-	-	CASSQRTRDTQYF	TGCGCCAGCAGCCAGAGGACTCGAGATACGCAGTATTTT
TRBV6-2/TRBV6-3	15	TRBJ2-6	-	-	CASSSEGSGANVLTF	TGTGCCAGCAGTTCCGAGGGCTCTGGGGCCAACGTCCTGACTTTC
TRBV5-6	11	TRBJ1-2	TRBD1	-	CASSLQGASTF	TGTGCCAGCAGCTTGCAGGGGGCAAGCACCTTC
TRBV6-5	13	TRBJ1-5	-	-	CASRSASNQPQHF	TGTGCCAGCAGGAGTGCTAGCAATCAGCCCCAGCATTTT
TRBV19	15	TRBJ2-5	TRBD2	-	CASSISRGNQETQYF	TGTGCCAGTAGTATCTCGCGGGGGAACCAAGAGACCCAGTACTTC
TRBV9	15	TRBJ2-5	TRBD1	-	CASSVRTGASETQYF	TGTGCCAGCAGCGTCCGAACAGGGGCGAGCGAGACCCAGTACTTC
TRBV19	16	TRBJ2-6	TRBD1	-	CASSIWTGTGANVLTF	TGTGCCAGTAGTATATGGACAGGGACTGGGGCCAACGTCCTGACTTTC
TRBV2	12	TRBJ1-6	-	-	CASSAGGSPLHF	TGTGCCAGCAGTGCAGGAGGATCACCCCTCCACTTT
TRBV7-9	14	TRBJ1-1	-	-	CASSDLGGHTEAFF	TGTGCCAGCAGTGATTTGGGGGGGCACACTGAAGCTTTCTTT
TRBV2	15	TRBJ1-2	-	-	CASRSGTESNYGYTF	TGTGCCAGCAGGTCCGGGACCGAGAGTAACTATGGCTACACCTTC
TRBV5-1	14	TRBJ2-7	TRBD2	-	CASAQTGGSLEQYF	TGCGCCTCCGCTCAGACGGGAGGATCTCTCGAGCAGTACTTC
TRBV5-8	17	TRBJ2-5	TRBD2	once	CASSKWGLAGNRETQYF	TGTGCCAGCAGCAAATGGGGACTAGCGGGGAATCGAGAGACCCAGTACTTC
TRBV30	14	TRBJ2-7	-	-	CAWSRVVTVSEQYF	TGTGCCTGGAGCAGGGTCGTAACTGTCTCCGAGCAGTACTTC
TRBV19	13	TRBJ1-5	-	-	CASSFTNYQPQHF	TGTGCCAGTAGCTTCACCAATTATCAGCCCCAGCATTTT
TRBV12-3/TRBV12-4	12	TRBJ1-3	-	-	CASTLAGNTIYF	TGTGCCAGCACGTTGGCTGGAAACACCATATATTTT
TRBV12-3/TRBV12-4	11	TRBJ2-2	-	-	CASTGGGELFF	TGTGCCAGCACAGGTGGGGGGGAGCTGTTTTTT
TRBV7-3	11	TRBJ2-1	-	-	CASSLGNEQFF	TGTGCCAGCAGCTTAGGGAATGAGCAGTTCTTC
TRBV24-1	15	TRBJ2-1	-	-	CATSDLQTGLNEQFF	TGTGCCACCAGTGATTTGCAGACAGGTTTAAATGAGCAGTTCTTC
TRBV6-6	15	TRBJ2-3	-	-	CASRARSTHTDTQYF	TGTGCCAGCAGGGCCCGGAGTACACACACAGATACGCAGTATTTT
TRBV27	12	TRBJ1-1	TRBD1	-	CASSQGGTEAFF	TGTGCCAGCAGTCAGGGGGGTACTGAAGCTTTCTTT
TRBV6-5	14	TRBJ2-3	TRBD1	-	CASRGTAHTDTQYF	TGTGCCAGCAGGGGGACAGCACACACAGATACGCAGTATTTT
TRBV29-1	16	TRBJ2-3	-	once	CSVAIRDPTLTDTQYF	TGCAGCGTTGCAATCCGGGACCCTACGCTCACAGATACGCAGTATTTT
TRBV6-2/TRBV6-3	12	TRBJ1-2	-	-	CASSYSHYGYTF	TGTGCCAGCAGTTACTCGCACTATGGCTACACCTTC
TRBV3-1/TRBV3-2	14	TRBJ1-1	-	few	CASSHRGGNTEAFF	TGTGCCAGCAGCCATCGTGGCGGGAACACTGAAGCTTTCTTT
TRBV27	13	TRBJ1-2	-	-	CASSFGRGDGYTF	TGTGCCAGCAGTTTCGGCAGGGGTGATGGCTACACCTTC
TRBV28	14	TRBJ2-1	TRBD1	-	CASSLGDRFNEQFF	TGTGCCAGCAGTTTAGGGGACAGGTTCAATGAGCAGTTCTTC
TRBV6-5	14	TRBJ2-7	-	-	CASKARADSYEQYF	TGTGCCAGCAAGGCTCGAGCGGACTCCTACGAGCAGTACTTC
TRBV28	15	TRBJ1-5	-	-	CASSLSRGSNQPQHF	TGTGCCAGCAGTTTATCTAGGGGGAGCAATCAGCCCCAGCATTTT
TRBV30	15	TRBJ1-1	-	-	CAWMGQGIANTEAFF	TGTGCCTGGATGGGTCAGGGGATTGCGAACACTGAAGCTTTCTTT
TRBV6-5	13	TRBJ1-2	TRBD1	-	CASRGTGIYGYTF	TGTGCCAGCAGGGGGACAGGAATCTATGGCTACACCTTC
TRBV23-1	13	TRBJ1-1	-	-	CADPGAASTEAFF	TGCGCCGATCCAGGGGCTGCGAGCACTGAAGCTTTCTTT
TRBV18	14	TRBJ1-1	TRBD1	few	CASSLDRQNTEAFF	TGTGCCAGCTCACTGGACAGGCAGAACACTGAAGCTTTCTTT
TRBV6-1	15	TRBJ2-5	TRBD1	-	CASSEQGVFGETQYF	TGTGCCAGCAGTGAACAGGGGGTATTCGGAGAGACCCAGTACTTC
TRBV5-4	14	TRBJ2-6	-	-	CASSRYATGTLLTF	TGTGCCAGCAGTCGCTATGCAACAGGGACATTACTGACTTTC
TRBV5-1	15	TRBJ1-5	TRBD1	-	CASRGGSGGDQPQHF	TGCGCCAGCAGGGGTGGGTCAGGGGGTGATCAGCCCCAGCATTTT
TRBV4-2	15	TRBJ2-7	-	-	CASSLFRGTTYEQYF	TGTGCCAGCAGCTTATTCCGAGGAACTACGTACGAGCAGTACTTC
TRBV10-2	16	TRBJ2-6	-	-	CASRKAVPSGANVLTF	TGCGCCAGCAGAAAGGCGGTGCCCTCTGGGGCCAACGTCCTGACTTTC
TRBV29-1	17	TRBJ2-5	TRBD1	-	CSTKTDRVGHHQETQYF	TGCAGCACCAAGACTGACAGGGTGGGACACCACCAAGAGACCCAGTACTTC
TRBV10-2	14	TRBJ2-5	-	-	CASSEPRTQQTQYF	TGCGCCAGCAGTGAGCCCAGGACACAGCAGACCCAGTACTTC
TRBV27	15	TRBJ1-6	-	-	CASSARGGYNSPLHF	TGTGCCAGCAGTGCCAGGGGTGGTTATAATTCACCCCTCCACTTT
TRBV28	15	TRBJ1-4	-	-	CASSATGTGNEKLFF	TGTGCCAGCAGCGCGACCGGGACTGGTAATGAAAAACTGTTTTTT
TRBV5-1	15	TRBJ1-4	-	-	CASSLGGRTNEKLFF	TGCGCCAGCAGCTTGGGAGGTCGAACTAATGAAAAACTGTTTTTT
TRBV10-3	10	TRBJ1-2	-	-	CAISDRGYTF	TGTGCCATCAGTGACAGGGGCTACACCTTC
TRBV4-2	14	TRBJ2-7	TRBD1	-	CASSKGQAAYEQYF	TGTGCCAGCAGCAAGGGACAGGCCGCCTACGAGCAGTACTTC